Described below is a single T cell receptor (beta chain) sequence and its context. The antigen is undetermined. The CDR3 is 16 amino acids. Per the germline V gene, CDR1 is SGHDT and CDR2 is YYEEEE. V lost 4 bases to trimming and J lost 1 base, with 16 bases between them. This sample is part of a study of CD8 T cells in ankylosing spondylitis. Study-level results: For ankylosing spondylitis blood, a TCR beta motif of several highly homologous variants appeared characteristic. The clones that were linked to disease were reported to be significantly enriched in matched synovial fluid samples from ankylosing spondylitis patients. Certain motif variants had earlier appeared in reactive arthritis synovial fluid and blood.

Libraries of TCR beta came from quantitative 5'-RACE with molecular barcodes. TCRdb passed the 5' RACE reads through MiXCR, listing each CDR3 protein once. The top ten hold 16% of the sample, which has almost 400,000 distinct CDR3 sequences, 20% to 25% seen once. The genes are TRBV5-6 and TRBJ2-3; a possible D gene is TRBD1 (6 bases). The sequencing input was blood, either unsorted or a sorted T cell fraction (not recorded which). This clonotype was obtained from a male donor with ankylosing spondylitis. CDR3 DNA: TGTGCCAGCAGCCCGGAAGACAGGTCACGCACAGATACGCAGTATTTT. Translation: CASSPEDRSRTDTQYF.